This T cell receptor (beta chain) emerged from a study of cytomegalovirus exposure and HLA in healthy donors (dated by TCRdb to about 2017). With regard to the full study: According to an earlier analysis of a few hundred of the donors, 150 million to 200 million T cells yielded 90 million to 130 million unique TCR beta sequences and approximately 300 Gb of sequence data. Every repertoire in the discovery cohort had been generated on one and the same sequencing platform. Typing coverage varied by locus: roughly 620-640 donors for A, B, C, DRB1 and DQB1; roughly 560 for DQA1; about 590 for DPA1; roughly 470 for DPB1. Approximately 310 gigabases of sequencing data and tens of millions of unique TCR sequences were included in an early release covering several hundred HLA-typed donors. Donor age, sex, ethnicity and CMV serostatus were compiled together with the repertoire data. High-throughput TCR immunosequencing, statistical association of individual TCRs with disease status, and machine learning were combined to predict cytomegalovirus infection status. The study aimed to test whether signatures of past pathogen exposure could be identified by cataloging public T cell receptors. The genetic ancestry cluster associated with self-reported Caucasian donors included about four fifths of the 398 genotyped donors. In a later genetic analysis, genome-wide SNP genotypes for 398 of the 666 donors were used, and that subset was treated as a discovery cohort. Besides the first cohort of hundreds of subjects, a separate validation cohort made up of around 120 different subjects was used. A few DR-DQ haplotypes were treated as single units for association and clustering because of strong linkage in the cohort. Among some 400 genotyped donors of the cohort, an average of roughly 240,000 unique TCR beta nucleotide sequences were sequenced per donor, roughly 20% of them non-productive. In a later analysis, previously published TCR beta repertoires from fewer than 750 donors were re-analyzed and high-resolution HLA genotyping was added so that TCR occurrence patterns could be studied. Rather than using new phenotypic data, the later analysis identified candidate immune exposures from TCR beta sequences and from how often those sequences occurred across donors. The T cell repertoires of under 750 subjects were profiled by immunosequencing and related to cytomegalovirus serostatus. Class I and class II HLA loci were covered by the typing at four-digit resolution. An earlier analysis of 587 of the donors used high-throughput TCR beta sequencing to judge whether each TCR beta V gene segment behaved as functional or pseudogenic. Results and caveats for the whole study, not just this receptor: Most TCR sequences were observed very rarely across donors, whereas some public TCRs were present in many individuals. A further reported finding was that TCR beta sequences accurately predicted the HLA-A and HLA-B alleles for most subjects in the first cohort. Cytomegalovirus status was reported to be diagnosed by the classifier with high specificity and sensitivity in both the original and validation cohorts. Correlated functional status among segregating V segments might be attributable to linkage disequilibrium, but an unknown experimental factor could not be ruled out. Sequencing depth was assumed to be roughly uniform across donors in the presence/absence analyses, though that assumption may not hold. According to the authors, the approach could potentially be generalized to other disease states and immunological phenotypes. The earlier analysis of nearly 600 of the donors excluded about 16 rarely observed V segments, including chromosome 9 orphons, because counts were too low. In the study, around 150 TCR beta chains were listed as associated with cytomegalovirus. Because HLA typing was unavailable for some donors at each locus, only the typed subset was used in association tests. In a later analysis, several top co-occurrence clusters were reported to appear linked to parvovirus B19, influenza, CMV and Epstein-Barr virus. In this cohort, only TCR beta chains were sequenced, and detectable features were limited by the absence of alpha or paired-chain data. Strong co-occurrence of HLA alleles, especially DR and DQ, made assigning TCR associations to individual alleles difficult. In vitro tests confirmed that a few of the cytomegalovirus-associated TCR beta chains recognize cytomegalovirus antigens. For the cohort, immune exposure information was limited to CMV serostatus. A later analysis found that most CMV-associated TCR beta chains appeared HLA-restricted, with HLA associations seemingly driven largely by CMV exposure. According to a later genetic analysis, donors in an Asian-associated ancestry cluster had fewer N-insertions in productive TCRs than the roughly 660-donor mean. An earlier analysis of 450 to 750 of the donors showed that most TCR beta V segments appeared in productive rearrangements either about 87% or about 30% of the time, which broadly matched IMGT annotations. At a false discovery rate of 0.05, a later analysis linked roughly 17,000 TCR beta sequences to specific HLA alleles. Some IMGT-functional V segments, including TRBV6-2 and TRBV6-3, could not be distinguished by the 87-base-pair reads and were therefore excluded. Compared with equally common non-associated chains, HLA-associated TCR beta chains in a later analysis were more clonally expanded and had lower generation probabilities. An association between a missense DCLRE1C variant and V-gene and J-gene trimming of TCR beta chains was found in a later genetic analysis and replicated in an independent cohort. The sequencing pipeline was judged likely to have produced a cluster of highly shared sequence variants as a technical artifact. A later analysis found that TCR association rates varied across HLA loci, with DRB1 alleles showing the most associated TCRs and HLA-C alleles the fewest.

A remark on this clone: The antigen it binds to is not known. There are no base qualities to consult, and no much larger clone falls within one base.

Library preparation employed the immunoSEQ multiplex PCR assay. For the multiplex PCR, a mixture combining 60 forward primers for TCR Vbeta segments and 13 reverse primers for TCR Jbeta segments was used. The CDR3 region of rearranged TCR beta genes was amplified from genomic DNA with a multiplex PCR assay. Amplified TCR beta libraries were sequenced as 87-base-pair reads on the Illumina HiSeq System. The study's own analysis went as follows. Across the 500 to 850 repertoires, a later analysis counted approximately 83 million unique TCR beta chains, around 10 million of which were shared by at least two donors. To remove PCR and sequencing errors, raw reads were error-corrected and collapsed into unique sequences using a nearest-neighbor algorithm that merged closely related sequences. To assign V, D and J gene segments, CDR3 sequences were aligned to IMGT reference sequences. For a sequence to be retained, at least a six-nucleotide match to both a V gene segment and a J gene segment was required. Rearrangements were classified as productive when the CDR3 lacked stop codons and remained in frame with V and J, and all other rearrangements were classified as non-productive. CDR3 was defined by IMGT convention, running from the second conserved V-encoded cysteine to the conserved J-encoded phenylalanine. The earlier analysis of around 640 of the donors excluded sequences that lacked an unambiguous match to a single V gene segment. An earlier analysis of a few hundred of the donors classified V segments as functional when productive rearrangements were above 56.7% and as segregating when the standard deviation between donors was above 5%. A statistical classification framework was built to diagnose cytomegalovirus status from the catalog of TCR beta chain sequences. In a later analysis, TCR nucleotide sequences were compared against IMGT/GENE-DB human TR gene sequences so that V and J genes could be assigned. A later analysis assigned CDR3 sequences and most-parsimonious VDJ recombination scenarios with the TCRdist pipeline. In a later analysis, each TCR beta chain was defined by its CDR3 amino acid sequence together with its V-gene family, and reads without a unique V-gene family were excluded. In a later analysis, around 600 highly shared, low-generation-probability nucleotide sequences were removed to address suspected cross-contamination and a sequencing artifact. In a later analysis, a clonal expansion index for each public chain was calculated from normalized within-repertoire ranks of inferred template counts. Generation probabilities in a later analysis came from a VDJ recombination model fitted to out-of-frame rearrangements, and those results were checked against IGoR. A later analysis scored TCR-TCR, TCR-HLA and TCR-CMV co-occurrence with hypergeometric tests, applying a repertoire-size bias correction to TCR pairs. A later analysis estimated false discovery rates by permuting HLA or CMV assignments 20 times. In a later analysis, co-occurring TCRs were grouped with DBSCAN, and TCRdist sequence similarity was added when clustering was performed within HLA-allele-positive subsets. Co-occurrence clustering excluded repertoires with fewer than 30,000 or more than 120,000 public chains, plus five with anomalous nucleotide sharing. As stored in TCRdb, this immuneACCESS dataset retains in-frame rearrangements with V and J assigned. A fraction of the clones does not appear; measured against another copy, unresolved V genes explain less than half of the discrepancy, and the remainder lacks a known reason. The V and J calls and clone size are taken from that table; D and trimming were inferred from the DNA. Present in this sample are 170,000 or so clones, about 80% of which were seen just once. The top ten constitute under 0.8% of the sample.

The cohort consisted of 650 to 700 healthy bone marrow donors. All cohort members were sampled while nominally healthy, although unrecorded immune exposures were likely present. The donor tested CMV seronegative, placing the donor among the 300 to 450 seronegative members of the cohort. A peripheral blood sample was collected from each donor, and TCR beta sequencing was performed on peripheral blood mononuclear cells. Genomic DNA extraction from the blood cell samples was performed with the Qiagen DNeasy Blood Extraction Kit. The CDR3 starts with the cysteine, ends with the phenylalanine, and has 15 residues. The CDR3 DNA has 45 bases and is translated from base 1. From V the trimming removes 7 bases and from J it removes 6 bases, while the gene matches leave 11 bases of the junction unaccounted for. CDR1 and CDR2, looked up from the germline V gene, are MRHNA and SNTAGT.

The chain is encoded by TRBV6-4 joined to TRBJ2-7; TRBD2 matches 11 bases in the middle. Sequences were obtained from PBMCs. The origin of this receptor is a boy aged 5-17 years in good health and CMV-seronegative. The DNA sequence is TGTGCCAGCAACCCTAGCGGGAGGCACCGGGGCGAGCAGTACTTC. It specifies CASNPSGRHRGEQYF.